The next 10 T cell receptor beta chains were all read from a single sample in a study of STAT3 mutations in large granular lymphocyte leukemia. Clones were read by immunoSEQ multiplex PCR, and TCRdb kept only the in-frame ones, dropping some. The table has 35,000 or so clones, roughly 88% seen once. Study-level points and caveats: Every T-cell large granular lymphocyte leukemia patient had at least one immunodominant TCR beta clonotype.

These receptors are not linked to any known antigen. Sequencing was performed on PBMCs. Every receptor here comes from a human donor with T large granular lymphocyte leukemia. Some clones in this sample may be carry-over from other donors' samples.

This sequence joins TRBV4-1 and TRBJ1-5, with D maybe TRBD1 (5 bases). Germline assignment: CDR1 MGHRA and CDR2 YSYEKL. V lost 5 bases to trimming and J lost 7 bases, with 21 bases between them. The CDR3 is made up of 16 amino acids. The CDR3 loop reads CASSYSLTDSWQPQHF. The CDR3 DNA is TGCGCCAGCAGCTACTCTCTAACCGACAGCTGGCAGCCCCAGCATTTT.

This chain connects TRBV9 to TRBJ1-1; D remains unclear. The germline V and J ends were trimmed by 2 bases and 3 bases, with 11 bases remaining between them. The CDR3 totals 14 residues. Germline-derived CDR1 and CDR2 are SGDLS and YYNGEE. CDR3 sequence reads: CASSVQIGDTEAFF. Written as DNA, the CDR3 is TGTGCCAGCAGCGTGCAGATTGGGGACACTGAAGCTTTCTTT.

The genes are TRBV6-5 and TRBJ1-2; perhaps TRBD1 as D (6 bases). Per germline, CDR1 MNHEY and CDR2 SVGAGI. V dropped 3 bases and J dropped 6 bases, with 11 bases sitting between them. The CDR3 loop spans 13 amino acids. The CDR3 coding sequence is TGTGCCAGCAGTTATAACAGGGTCGATGGCTACACCTTC. It codes for CASSYNRVDGYTF.

The chain is built from TRBV18 and TRBJ2-1; D is unresolved. The CDR3 is made up of 15 amino acids. The ends were cut back, 4 bases at V and 1 base at J, with 11 bases in the middle. Germline CDR1 and CDR2: KGHSH and LQKENI. The CDR3 DNA reads as TGTGCCAGCTCACGCGGCGTGTTGTCCTACAATGAGCAGTTCTTC. It codes for CASSRGVLSYNEQFF. Supplemented by reference TRBV18 and TRBJ2-1, the full variable domain reads NAGVMQNPRHLVRRRGQEARLRCSPMKGHSHVYWYRQLPEEGLKFMVYLQKENIIDESGMPKERFSAEFPKEGPSILRIQQVVRGDSAAYFCASSRGVLSYNEQFFGPGTRLTVL.

This chain connects TRBV5-6 to TRBJ1-2, with D hard to call. With 4 bases removed from V and 0 bases from J, the gap between germline ends came to 13 bases. The CDR3 extends over 15 amino acids. Germline CDR1 reads SGHDT; CDR2 reads YYEEEE. Written as DNA, the CDR3 is TGTGCCAGCAGCCCGGAGGGCTCCGCTAACTATGGCTACACCTTC. Translated: CASSPEGSANYGYTF.

This clone was seen only a few times. The gene calls are TRBV6-1 and TRBJ2-5; TRBD2 agrees at 10 bases. Germline V gene data show CDR1 as MNHNS and CDR2 as SASEGT. The V gene end was trimmed by 10 bases and the J gene end by 5 bases; junction bases not matched to a gene: 13. This CDR3 spans 15 amino acids. The CDR3 bases are TGTGCCACCAAGGCCTCAGCGGGGGGGCTTGAGACCCAGTACTTC. It is translated as CATKASAGGLETQYF.

The chain recombines TRBV7-9 with TRBJ1-1, with TRBD1 as a possible D gene (5 bases). From germline, CDR1 is SEHNR and CDR2 FQNEAQ (reference sequence). There are 14 residues in the CDR3. The germline V and J ends were trimmed by 5 bases and 7 bases, with 17 bases remaining between them. CDR3 bases: TGTGCCAGCAGCCAGGCGGGGGGAACAGGTGAAGCTTTCTTT. Amino acid sequence: CASSQAGGTGEAFF.

This rearrangement joins TRBV28 to TRBJ1-5, with D possibly matching TRBD1 (6 bases). The CDR3 is made up of 14 amino acids. V lost 4 bases, J lost 5 bases, and 12 bases lay in between. The germline gives CDR1 MDHEN, CDR2 SYDVKM. CDR3 residues: CASSSRGGDQPQHF. CDR3 coding DNA: TGTGCCAGCAGTTCCAGGGGTGGGGATCAGCCCCAGCATTTT.

V is TRBV5-4 and J is TRBJ1-2; a possible D gene is TRBD1 (5 bases). The CDR3 sequence is 13 residues long. Germline CDR1 SGHNT, CDR2 YYREEE (reference sequence). Deletions cut 6 bases from V and 5 bases from J, with 14 bases between. CDR3 bases: TGTGCCAGCAACATCGGGGGGTTTTATGGCTACACCTTC. It is translated as CASNIGGFYGYTF. Full variable domain (remainder filled in from reference TRBV5-4 and TRBJ1-2): ETGVTQSPTHLIKTRGQQVTLRCSSQSGHNTVSWYQQALGQGPQFIFQYYREEENGRGNFPPRFSGLQFPNYSSELNVNALELDDSALYLCASNIGGFYGYTFGSGTRLTVV.

The chain uses TRBV13 and TRBJ2-6, with D uncertain. CDR3 length: 17 amino acids. V was cut by 7 bases and J by 0 bases, with 16 bases left in between. Germline loops: CDR1 PRHDT, CDR2 FYEKMQ (reference sequence). This CDR3 is CASTLWTPNSGANVLTF. CDR3 sequence (DNA): TGTGCCAGCACCTTGTGGACCCCCAACTCTGGGGCCAACGTCCTGACTTTC.